This T cell receptor (beta chain) was sequenced for a study of shared clonotypes between healthy human individuals. Study background: Serving as donors were two women and a few men, whose ages spanned 18 to 49.

Produced via immunoSEQ multiplex PCR; TCRdb's table is partial and in-frame only. The sample comprises 2.5 million or so clones, 85% to 95% of which are singletons, and more than 0.12% rests with the top ten. The healthy adult donors were HIV-negative and reported no recent acute infections or vaccinations. The germline gives CDR1 MDHEN, CDR2 SYDVKM. V lost 7 bases, J lost 10 bases, and 14 bases lay in between. This CDR3 is 12 amino acids long. This receptor was identified in a man younger than 35 in good health. Sequenced material: naive CD4+ T cells sorted from blood. As to subset: CD45RA+ positively selected. V and J are TRBV28 and TRBJ2-4; D might be TRBD2 (6 bases). The CDR3 region has the DNA TGTGCCAGCAACTCGGCGGAGGGTATTCAGTACTTC. Protein: CASNSAEGIQYF. Full variable domain (remainder filled in from reference TRBV28 and TRBJ2-4): DVKVTQSSRYLVKRTGEKVFLECVQDMDHENMFWYRQDPGLGLRLIYFSYDVKMKEKGDIPEGYSVSREKKERFSLILESASTNQTSMYLCASNSAEGIQYFGAGTRLSVL.